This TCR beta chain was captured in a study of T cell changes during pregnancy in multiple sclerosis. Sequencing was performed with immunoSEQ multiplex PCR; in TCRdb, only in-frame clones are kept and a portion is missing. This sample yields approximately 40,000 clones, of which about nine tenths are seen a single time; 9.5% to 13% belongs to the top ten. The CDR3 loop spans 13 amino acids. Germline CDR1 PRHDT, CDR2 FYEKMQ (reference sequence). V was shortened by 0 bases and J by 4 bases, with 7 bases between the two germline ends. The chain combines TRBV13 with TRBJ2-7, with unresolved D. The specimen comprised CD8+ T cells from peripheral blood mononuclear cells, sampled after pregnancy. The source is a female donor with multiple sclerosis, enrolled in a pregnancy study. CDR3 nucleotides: TGTGCCAGCAGCTTAGGGGTGCGTTACGAGCAGTACTTC. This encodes CASSLGVRYEQYF.